Listed here are 25 T cell receptor beta chains from one sample, sequenced in a study of blood T cells in healthy people across ages. With a J-beta primer mix and a sample-barcoded 5' primer, a second PCR ran about 7 to 12 cycles. MiXCR was run by TCRdb on the 5' RACE reads, yielding one entry per CDR3 protein. The sample includes under 1,000,000 distinct CDR3 sequences, roughly 34% of them seen just once. Material for sequencing was blood. The origin of the receptors is a man between 18 and 35 years old in good health.

J is TRBJ1-1 and V is TRBV6-2 or TRBV6-3, with D tentatively TRBD1 (5 bases). Germline V lookup: CDR1 MNHEY, CDR2 SVGEGT. Between the trimmed V and J ends, which lost 6 bases and 11 bases, there was a span of 13 bases. This CDR3 is built from 11 residues. The CDR3 loop reads CASRLGVRAFF. CDR3 DNA sequence: TGTGCCAGCAGGCTGGGGGTGCGCGCTTTCTTT.

This sequence joins TRBV12-3 or TRBV12-4 and TRBJ1-6, with 10 bases lining up with TRBD1. The trim removed 2 bases at V and 9 bases at J, leaving 4 bases unmatched. The CDR3 runs 15 residues. The chain's CDR3 is CASSLKDRGSSPLHF. For the CDR3, the DNA is TGTGCCAGCAGTTTAAAGGACAGGGGGTCTTCACCCCTCCACTTT.

A few counts support this clonotype. V and J are TRBV18 and TRBJ2-4; possible D gene TRBD2, 7 bases. The J call may be wrong; the DNA end is better matched by TRBJ2-7. The germline V gene has CDR1 KGHSH and CDR2 LQKENI. This CDR3 has 11 residues. The CDR3 coding sequence is TGTGCCGCGGGGGCAGGTAACGAGCAGTACTTC. It is translated as CAAGAGNEQYF.

This clonotype was observed a few times. Germline and junction disagree at one end, which may indicate a read error. The chain joins TRBV7-3 to TRBJ2-1, with 8 positions matching TRBD2. Germline V gives CDR1 SGHTA, CDR2 FQGTGA. The CDR3 contains 15 residues. DNA for the CDR3: TGCGCCAGCAGCTTAACGGGGGGGGGCTACAATGAGCAGTTCTTC. Translating it yields CASSLTGGGYNEQFF.

In the case of this clonotype: A much larger clone differs by one base, so this may be a read error. The chain recombines TRBV6-2 or TRBV6-3 with TRBJ2-1; 11 positions match TRBD1. The closer fit of TRBJ2-7 to the DNA end suggests the J call may be wrong. This CDR3 region has 17 residues. Germline CDR1 reads MNHEY; CDR2 reads SVGEGT. This CDR3 is CASSSLTGTGGTNEQYF. CDR3 nucleotides: TGTGCCAGCAGCAGCCTTACCGGGACAGGGGGTACAAATGAGCAGTACTTC.

This clonotype turned up a few times. The chain has TRBV6-2 or TRBV6-3 and TRBJ2-4; 7 bases map to TRBD2. V shed 4 bases and J 1 base; nucleotides not matched to a gene: 10. CDR3 length: 17 amino acids. CDR1 is MNHEY and CDR2 is SVGEGT in the germline V gene. The CDR3 is CASSWFSGSAAKNIQYF. The CDR3 coding sequence is TGTGCCAGCAGTTGGTTTAGCGGGTCGGCGGCCAAAAACATTCAGTACTTC.

This sequence joins TRBV6-6 and TRBJ2-1; 8 nucleotides line up with TRBD1. The ends lost 4 bases at V and 4 bases at J; junction bases unmatched: 12. Germline CDR1 reads MNHNY; CDR2 reads SVGAGI (reference sequence). The CDR3 totals 17 residues. This chain's CDR3 is CASSSTQWTGRYNEQFF. In DNA, the CDR3 is TGTGCCAGCAGTTCCACCCAGTGGACAGGGAGGTACAATGAGCAGTTCTTC.

This clonotype appeared many times. The rearrangement joins TRBV20-1 to TRBJ2-1; TRBD2 agrees at 12 bases. CDR3 length equals 15 residues. Germline-derived CDR1 and CDR2 are DFQATT and SNEGSKA (reference sequence). The trim removed 6 bases at V and 9 bases at J, leaving 12 bases unmatched. The CDR3 DNA is TGCAGTGCAAAACTAGCGGGGGGTATGTTCGGTGAGCAGTTCTTC. This translates into CSAKLAGGMFGEQFF.

The V and J genes are TRBV2 and TRBJ2-6, with a tentative D call TRBD1 (6 bases). This CDR3 comprises 16 residues. V was cut by 4 bases and J by 0 bases, with 10 bases left in between. Germline CDR1 is SNHLY and CDR2 is FYNNEI. CDR3 sequence reads: CASSVTGNSGANVLTF. DNA of the CDR3: TGTGCCAGCAGTGTGACAGGAAACTCTGGGGCCAACGTCCTGACTTTC.

This clonotype was counted only a few times. V usage is TRBV3-1 and J usage is TRBJ2-1, with a weak D call TRBD1 (5 bases). CDR1 LGHDT and CDR2 YNNKEL come from the germline V gene (reference sequence). The CDR3 extends over 17 amino acids. Trimming stripped 0 bases from V and 5 bases from J, with 17 bases between. The CDR3 DNA follows: TGTGCCAGCAGCCAAGATTTGGGGCAGGGCGTCAACAATGAGCAGTTCTTC. Translating it yields CASSQDLGQGVNNEQFF.

J is TRBJ2-6 and V is TRBV4-1; TRBD1 matches 7 bases. Germline loops: CDR1 MGHRA, CDR2 YSYEKL. The CDR3 is 20 residues long. With 4 bases clipped from V and 0 bases from J, the junction kept 15 bases outside the gene matches. CDR3 amino acids: CASSPSISGTDYSGANVLTF. The CDR3 DNA follows: TGCGCCAGCAGCCCATCGATATCCGGGACAGACTACTCTGGGGCCAACGTCCTGACTTTC.

This clonotype was counted a few times. The chain uses TRBV12-3 or TRBV12-4 and TRBJ2-1; TRBD2 matches 10 bases. The CDR3 consists of 16 residues. The V and J ends lost 5 bases and 7 bases, in that order; junction bases with no gene match: 11. DNA of the CDR3: TGTGCCAGCAGTCCGATATCTAGCGGGGGTAAGAATGAGCAGTTCTTC. As protein: CASSPISSGGKNEQFF.

This clonotype has a handful of counts. The rearrangement joins TRBV20-1 to TRBJ1-5; no firm D call. There are 12 residues in the CDR3. Germline V CDR1 and CDR2: DFQATT, SNEGSKA (reference sequence). Trimming left V 3 bases short and J 0 bases short, with 3 bases between. CDR3: CSASNSNQPQHF. DNA of the CDR3: TGCAGTGCTAGTAATAGCAATCAGCCCCAGCATTTT.

This clonotype was counted a few times. This chain's CDR3 is CASSPQSGFTDTQYF. Here the CDR3 DNA reads TGTGCCAGCAGCCCCCAGTCCGGATTTACAGATACGCAGTATTTT. V usage is TRBV7-2 and J usage is TRBJ2-3; D is ambiguous. Trimming left V 5 bases short and J 3 bases short, with 15 bases between. Germline assignment: CDR1 SGHTA and CDR2 FQGNSA. The CDR3 is 15 amino acids.

The chain carries TRBV4-3 and TRBJ1-1; possibly TRBD1 for D (5 bases). The CDR3 sequence is 16 residues long. Trimming took 1 base from V and 1 from J, leaving 13 bases between them. The germline gives CDR1 LGHNA, CDR2 YSLEER. The CDR3 DNA is TGCGCCAGCAGCCAAGTCCCGGCAGGGCCGAACACTGAAGCTTTCTTT. Its protein is CASSQVPAGPNTEAFF.

The chain combines TRBV4-1 with TRBJ1-5; tentatively, D is TRBD1 (5 bases). Germline V CDR1 and CDR2: MGHRA, YSYEKL. Trimming took 5 bases from V and 4 from J, leaving 15 bases between them. The CDR3 totals 15 residues. CDR3 coding DNA: TGCGCCAGCAGCTCACAGGCAGGCGGGAATCAGCCCCAGCATTTT. This codes for CASSSQAGGNQPQHF.

Concerning this clonotype itself: This may come from a read error, since a much larger clone is one base off. The CDR3 sequence is CAGSLSSGLYEQYF. The CDR3 DNA reads TGCGCCGGCAGCTTGTCTAGCGGCCTCTACGAGCAGTACTTC. The chain couples TRBV5-1 to TRBJ2-7, with 7 bases matching TRBD2. CDR3 length equals 14 residues. CDR1 SGHRS and CDR2 YFSETQ come from the germline V gene.

This clonotype occurred a few times. V and J are TRBV6-1 and TRBJ2-1; 13 bases map to TRBD2. Germline V CDR1 and CDR2: MNHNS, SASEGT. This CDR3 has 18 amino acids. Trimming at V came to 5 bases and at J to 5 bases, leaving 12 bases not matched to a gene. CDR3 coding DNA: TGTGCCAGCAGTCCACGCCTCGGACTAGCGGGGGCCCACAATGAGCAGTTCTTC. Protein product: CASSPRLGLAGAHNEQFF.

There are a few counts of this clonotype. The V and J genes are TRBV12-3 or TRBV12-4 and TRBJ2-7; no clear D. The CDR3 loop spans 12 amino acids. The V end was cut by 8 bases, the J end by 0 bases, with 8 bases between. The CDR3 spells CASAVVSYEQYF. As DNA, the CDR3 is TGTGCCAGCGCCGTCGTCTCCTACGAGCAGTACTTC.

This clonotype was seen at least ten times. This chain connects TRBV5-1 to TRBJ1-2, with TRBD1 as a possible D gene (5 bases). V lost 4 bases and J lost 3, with 13 bases in between. This CDR3 comprises 14 residues. Germline CDR1 is SGHRS and CDR2 is YFSETQ. CDR3 nucleotide sequence: TGCGCCAGCAGCCCTGGGCAGGGATACTATGGCTACACCTTC. Its translation is CASSPGQGYYGYTF.

This clonotype was observed a handful of times. The chain recombines TRBV29-1 with TRBJ1-5; the D is unclear. The V gene's germline CDR1 is SQVTM and CDR2 ANQGSEA. Trimming pared 3 bases from V and 7 bases from J, leaving 13 bases between. This CDR3 comprises 13 residues. As DNA, the CDR3 is TGCAGCGTTGAGGTGGAAGGGAACCAGCCCCAGCATTTT. Its translation: CSVEVEGNQPQHF.

This chain links TRBV7-2 with TRBJ2-1; TRBD2 matches at 8 bases. This CDR3 region has 14 residues. V trimming: 1 base; J trimming: 9 bases; junction bases outside the gene matches: 5. Germline V CDR1 and CDR2: SGHTA, FQGNSA. CDR3 protein: CTSSLGSGEGEQFF. The DNA for the CDR3 is TGTACCAGCAGCTTAGGTAGCGGGGAAGGTGAGCAGTTCTTC. Using reference TRBV7-2 and TRBJ2-1 for the parts outside the CDR3, the full variable domain is GAGVSQSPSNKVTEKGKDVELRCDPISGHTALYWYRQSLGQGLEFLIYFQGNSAPDKSGLPSDRFSAERTGGSVSTLTIQRTQQEDSAVYLCTSSLGSGEGEQFFGPGTRLTVL.

The gene calls are TRBV6-5 and TRBJ2-1; D is unresolved. Trimming cost V 4 bases and J 4 bases, with 8 bases left between them. CDR3 length equals 13 residues. Germline lookup yields CDR1 MNHEY and CDR2 SVGAGI. CDR3 residues: CASSSIRYNEQFF. CDR3 bases: TGTGCCAGCAGTTCAATCAGGTACAATGAGCAGTTCTTC.

V usage is TRBV5-5 and J usage is TRBJ1-6; D possibly corresponds to TRBD1 (5 bases). The CDR3 contains 15 residues. V dropped 0 bases and J dropped 7 bases, with 11 bases sitting between them. Germline loops: CDR1 SGHKS, CDR2 YYEKEE (reference sequence). CDR3 bases: TGTGCCAGCAGCTTGGAAGGGGTGGAGAATTCACCCCTCCACTTT. The encoded protein is CASSLEGVENSPLHF.

The J gene is TRBJ2-1, the V gene TRBV2; 11 positions match TRBD2. The length of the CDR3 is 17 residues. Germline lookup yields CDR1 SNHLY and CDR2 FYNNEI. Trimming at V came to 1 base and at J to 1 base, leaving 3 bases not matched to a gene. The CDR3 protein is CASSEGGLAVSYNEQFF. CDR3 coding DNA: TGTGCCAGCAGTGAAGGGGGACTAGCGGTTTCCTACAATGAGCAGTTCTTC.